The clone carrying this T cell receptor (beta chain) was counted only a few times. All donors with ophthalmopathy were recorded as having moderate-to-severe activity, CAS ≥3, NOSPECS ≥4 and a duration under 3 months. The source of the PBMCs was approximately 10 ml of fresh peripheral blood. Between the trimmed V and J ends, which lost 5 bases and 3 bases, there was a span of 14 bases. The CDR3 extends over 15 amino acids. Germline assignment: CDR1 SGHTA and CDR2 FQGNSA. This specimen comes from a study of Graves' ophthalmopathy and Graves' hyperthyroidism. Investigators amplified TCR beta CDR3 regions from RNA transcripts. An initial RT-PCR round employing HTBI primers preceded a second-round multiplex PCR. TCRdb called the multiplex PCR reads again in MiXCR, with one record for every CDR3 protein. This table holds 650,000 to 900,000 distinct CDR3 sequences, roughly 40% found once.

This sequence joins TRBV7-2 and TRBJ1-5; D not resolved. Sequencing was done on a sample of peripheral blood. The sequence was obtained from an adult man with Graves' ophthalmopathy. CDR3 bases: TGTGCCAGCAGCCCCAGGTCGGGTTACAATCAGCCCCAGCATTTT. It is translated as CASSPRSGYNQPQHF.